One and the same sample provided the 4 T cell receptor beta chains below, sequenced in a study of T cells in Graves' hyperthyroidism and ophthalmopathy. Researchers amplified the TCR beta CDR3 regions from RNA transcripts. A set of HTBI primers served as the primers for a first-round RT-PCR of the TCR CDR3. TCRdb reanalysed the multiplex PCR reads using MiXCR and keeps one entry per CDR3 protein. Here the sample spans 300,000 to 450,000 distinct CDR3 sequences, around 18% being singletons. The sample consisted of blood. The receptors shown here come from a woman in her thirties or forties with Graves' ophthalmopathy.

This clonotype was seen repeatedly, ten times or more. The J gene is TRBJ1-1, the V gene TRBV24-1; D not certain. Per germline, CDR1 KGHDR and CDR2 SFDVKD. V was clipped by 1 base and J by 1 base, with 3 bases between them. The CDR3 runs to 13 residues. CDR3 in DNA: TGTGCCACCAGTGATTTAGGGAACACTGAAGCTTTCTTT. It encodes CATSDLGNTEAFF.

This clonotype was counted ten times or more. The chain has TRBV4-3 and TRBJ1-1, with TRBD1 as a possible D gene (5 bases). The CDR3 runs to 15 residues. Germline-derived CDR1 and CDR2 are LGHNA and YSLEER. The germline V and J ends were trimmed by 0 bases and 3 bases, with 11 bases remaining between them. In DNA form, the CDR3 reads TGCGCCAGCAGCCAAGAATGGGGGATTGACACTGAAGCTTTCTTT. It codes for CASSQEWGIDTEAFF.

This clonotype was detected many times. The chain employs TRBV29-1 and TRBJ2-7; a possible D gene is TRBD1 (7 bases). The CDR3 covers 14 residues. Germline CDR1 SQVTM, CDR2 ANQGSEA. V gave up 6 bases and J gave up 3 bases, with 18 bases separating them. CDR3 nucleotide sequence: TGCAGCGTAGCATTGGGGCAGGGGGGCTACGAGCAGTACTTC. This encodes CSVALGQGGYEQYF.

This clonotype was counted only a few times. The J gene is TRBJ1-6, the V gene TRBV11-2; D unresolved. V was clipped by 3 bases and J by 7 bases, with 10 bases between them. Germline CDR1 and CDR2: SGHAT and FQNNGV. The CDR3 consists of 14 residues. CDR3 protein: CASSFNSANSPLHF. The CDR3, as DNA: TGTGCCAGCAGCTTTAATTCAGCAAATTCACCCCTCCACTTT.